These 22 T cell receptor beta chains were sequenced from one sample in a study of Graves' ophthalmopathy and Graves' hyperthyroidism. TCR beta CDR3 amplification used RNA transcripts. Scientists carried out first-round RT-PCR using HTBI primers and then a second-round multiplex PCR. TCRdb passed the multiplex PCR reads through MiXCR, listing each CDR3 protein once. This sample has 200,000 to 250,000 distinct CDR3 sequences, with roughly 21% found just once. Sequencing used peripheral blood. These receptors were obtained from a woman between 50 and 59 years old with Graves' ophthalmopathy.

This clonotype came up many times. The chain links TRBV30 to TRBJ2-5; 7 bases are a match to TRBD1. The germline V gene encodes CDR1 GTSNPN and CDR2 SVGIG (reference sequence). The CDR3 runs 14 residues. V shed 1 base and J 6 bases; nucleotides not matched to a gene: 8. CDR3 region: CAWSEDRLGKTQYF. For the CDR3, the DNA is TGTGCCTGGAGTGAGGACAGGCTGGGAAAGACCCAGTACTTC.

DNA of the CDR3: TGTGCCAGCAGTTACGGGGTGGGAGAGACCCAGTACTTC. This encodes CASSYGVGETQYF. The chain uses TRBV6-5 and TRBJ2-5; D uncertain. Per the germline V gene, CDR1 is MNHEY and CDR2 is SVGAGI. This CDR3 has 13 amino acids. The V gene lost 2 bases and the J gene lost 4 bases, with 8 bases spanning the gap.

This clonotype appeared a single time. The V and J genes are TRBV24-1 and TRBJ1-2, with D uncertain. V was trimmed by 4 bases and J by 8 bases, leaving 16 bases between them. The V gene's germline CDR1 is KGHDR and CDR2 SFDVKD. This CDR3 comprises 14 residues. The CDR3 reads CATSERTASSGYTF. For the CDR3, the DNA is TGTGCCACCAGTGAACGGACCGCCTCCTCGGGCTACACCTTC.

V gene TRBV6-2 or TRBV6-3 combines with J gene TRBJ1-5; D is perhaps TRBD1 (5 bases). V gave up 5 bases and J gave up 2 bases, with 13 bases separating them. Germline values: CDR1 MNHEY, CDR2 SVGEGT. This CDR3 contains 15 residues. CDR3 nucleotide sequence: TGTGCCAGCAGTACGGCCGGGACCGGCAATCAGCCCCAGCATTTT. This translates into CASSTAGTGNQPQHF.

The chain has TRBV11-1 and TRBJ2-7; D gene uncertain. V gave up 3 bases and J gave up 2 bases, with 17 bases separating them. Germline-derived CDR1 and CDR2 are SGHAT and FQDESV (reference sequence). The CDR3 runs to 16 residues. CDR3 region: CASSFIERGKTYEQYF. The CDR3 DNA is TGTGCCAGCAGCTTCATTGAAAGAGGCAAAACCTACGAGCAGTACTTC.

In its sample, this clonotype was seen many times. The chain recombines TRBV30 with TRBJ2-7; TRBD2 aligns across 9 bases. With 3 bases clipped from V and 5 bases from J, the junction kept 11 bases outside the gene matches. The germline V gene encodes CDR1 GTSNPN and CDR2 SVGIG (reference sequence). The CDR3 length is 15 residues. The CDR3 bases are TGTGCCTGGAGCTTTCGAGCGGGAGGATTCCACGAGCAGTACTTC. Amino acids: CAWSFRAGGFHEQYF.

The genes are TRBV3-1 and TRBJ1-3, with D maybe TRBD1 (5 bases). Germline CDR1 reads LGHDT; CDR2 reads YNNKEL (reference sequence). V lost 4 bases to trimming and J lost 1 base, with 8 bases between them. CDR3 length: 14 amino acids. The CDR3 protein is CASSLRVSGNTIYF. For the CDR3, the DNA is TGTGCCAGCAGCCTCAGGGTTTCTGGAAACACCATATATTTT.

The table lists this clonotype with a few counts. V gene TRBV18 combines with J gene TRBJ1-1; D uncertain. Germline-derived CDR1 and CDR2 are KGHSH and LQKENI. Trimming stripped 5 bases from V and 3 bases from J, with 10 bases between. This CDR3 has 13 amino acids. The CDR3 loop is CASSYQAHTEAFF. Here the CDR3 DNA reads TGTGCCAGCTCATATCAGGCGCACACTGAAGCTTTCTTT.

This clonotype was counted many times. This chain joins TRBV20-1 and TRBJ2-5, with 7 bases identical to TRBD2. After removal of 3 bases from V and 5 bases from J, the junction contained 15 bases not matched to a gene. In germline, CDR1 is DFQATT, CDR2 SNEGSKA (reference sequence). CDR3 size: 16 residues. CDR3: CSASSDASGISETQYF. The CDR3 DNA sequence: TGCAGTGCTAGTAGTGACGCTAGCGGTATATCTGAGACCCAGTACTTC.

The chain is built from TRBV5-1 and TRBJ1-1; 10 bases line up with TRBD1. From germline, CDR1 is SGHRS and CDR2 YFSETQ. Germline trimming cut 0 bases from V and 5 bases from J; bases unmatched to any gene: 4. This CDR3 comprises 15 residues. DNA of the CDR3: TGCGCCAGCAGCTTGGCTGACAGGGGGCGGACTGAAGCTTTCTTT. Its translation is CASSLADRGRTEAFF.

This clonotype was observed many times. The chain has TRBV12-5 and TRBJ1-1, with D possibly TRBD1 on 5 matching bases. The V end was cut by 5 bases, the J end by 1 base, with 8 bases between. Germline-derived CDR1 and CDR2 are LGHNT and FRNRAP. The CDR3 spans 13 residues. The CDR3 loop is CASGTTANTEAFF. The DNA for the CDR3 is TGTGCTAGTGGTACGACAGCGAACACTGAAGCTTTCTTT.

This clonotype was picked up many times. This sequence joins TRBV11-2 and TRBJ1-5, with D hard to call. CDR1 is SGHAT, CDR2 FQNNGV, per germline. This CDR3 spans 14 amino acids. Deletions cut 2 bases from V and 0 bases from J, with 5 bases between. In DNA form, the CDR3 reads TGTGCCAGCAGCTTAATCGATAGCAATCAGCCCCAGCATTTT. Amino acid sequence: CASSLIDSNQPQHF.

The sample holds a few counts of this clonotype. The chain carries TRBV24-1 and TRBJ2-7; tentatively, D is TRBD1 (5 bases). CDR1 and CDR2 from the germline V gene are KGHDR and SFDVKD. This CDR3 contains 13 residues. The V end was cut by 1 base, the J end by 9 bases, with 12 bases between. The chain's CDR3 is CATSDFTGARQYF. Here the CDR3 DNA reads TGTGCCACCAGTGATTTCACAGGAGCTCGGCAGTACTTC.

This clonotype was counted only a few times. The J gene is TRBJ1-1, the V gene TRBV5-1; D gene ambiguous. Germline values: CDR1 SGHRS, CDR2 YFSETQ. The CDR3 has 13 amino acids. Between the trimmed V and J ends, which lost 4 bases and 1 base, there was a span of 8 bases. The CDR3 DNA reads TGCGCCAGCAGCAGTACACCGAACACTGAAGCTTTCTTT. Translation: CASSSTPNTEAFF.

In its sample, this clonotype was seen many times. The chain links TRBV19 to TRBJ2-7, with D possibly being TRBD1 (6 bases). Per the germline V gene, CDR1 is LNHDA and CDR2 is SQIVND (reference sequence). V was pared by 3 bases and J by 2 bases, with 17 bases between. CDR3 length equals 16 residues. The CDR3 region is CASSMAPVGAAYEQYF. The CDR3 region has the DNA TGTGCCAGTAGTATGGCCCCCGTGGGGGCGGCCTACGAGCAGTACTTC.

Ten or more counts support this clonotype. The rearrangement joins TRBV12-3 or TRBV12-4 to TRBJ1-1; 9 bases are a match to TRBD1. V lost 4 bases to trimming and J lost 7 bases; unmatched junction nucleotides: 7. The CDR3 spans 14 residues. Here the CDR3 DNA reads TGTGCCAGCAGTTCGACAGGGGGTAGTAGTGAAGCTTTCTTT. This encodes CASSSTGGSSEAFF.

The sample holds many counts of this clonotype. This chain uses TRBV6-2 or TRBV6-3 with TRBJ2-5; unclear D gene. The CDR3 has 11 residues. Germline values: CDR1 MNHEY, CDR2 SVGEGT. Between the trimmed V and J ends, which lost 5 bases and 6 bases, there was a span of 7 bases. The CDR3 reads CASSLGQTQYF. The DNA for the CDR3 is TGTGCCAGCAGTCTAGGGCAGACCCAGTACTTC.

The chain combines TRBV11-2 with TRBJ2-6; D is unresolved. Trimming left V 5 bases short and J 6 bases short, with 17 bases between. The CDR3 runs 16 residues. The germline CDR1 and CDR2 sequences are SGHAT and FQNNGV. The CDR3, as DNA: TGTGCCAGCAGCCCCCGGCTGGTCACGGAGGCCAACGTCCTGACTTTC. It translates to CASSPRLVTEANVLTF. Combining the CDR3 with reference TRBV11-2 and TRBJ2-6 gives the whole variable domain EAGVAQSPRYKIIEKRQSVAFWCNPISGHATLYWYQQILGQGPKLLIQFQNNGVVDDSQLPKDRFSAERLKGVDSTLKIQPAKLEDSAVYLCASSPRLVTEANVLTFGAGSRLTVL.

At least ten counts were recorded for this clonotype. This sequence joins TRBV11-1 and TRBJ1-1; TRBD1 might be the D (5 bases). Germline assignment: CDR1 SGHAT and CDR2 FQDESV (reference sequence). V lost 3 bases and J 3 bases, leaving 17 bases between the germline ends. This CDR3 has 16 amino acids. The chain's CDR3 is CASSLGTSGVDTEAFF. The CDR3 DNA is TGTGCCAGCAGCTTGGGGACCTCGGGGGTGGACACTGAAGCTTTCTTT. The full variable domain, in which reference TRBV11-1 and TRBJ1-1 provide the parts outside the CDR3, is EAEVAQSPRYKITEKSQAVAFWCDPISGHATLYWYRQILGQGPELLVQFQDESVVDDSQLPKDRFSAERLKGVDSTLKIQPAELGDSAMYLCASSLGTSGVDTEAFFGQGTRLTVV.

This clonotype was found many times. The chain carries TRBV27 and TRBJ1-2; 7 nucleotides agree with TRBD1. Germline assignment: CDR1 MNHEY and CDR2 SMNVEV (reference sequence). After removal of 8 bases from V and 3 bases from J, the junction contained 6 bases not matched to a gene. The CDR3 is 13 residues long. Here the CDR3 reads CASGDRVHYGYTF. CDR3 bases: TGTGCCAGCGGAGACAGGGTTCACTATGGCTACACCTTC.

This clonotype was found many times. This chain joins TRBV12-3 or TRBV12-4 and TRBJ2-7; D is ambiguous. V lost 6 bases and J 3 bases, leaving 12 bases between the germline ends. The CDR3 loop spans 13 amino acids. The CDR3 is CASRPAGIYEQYF. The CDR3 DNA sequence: TGTGCCAGCAGGCCTGCCGGAATCTACGAGCAGTACTTC.

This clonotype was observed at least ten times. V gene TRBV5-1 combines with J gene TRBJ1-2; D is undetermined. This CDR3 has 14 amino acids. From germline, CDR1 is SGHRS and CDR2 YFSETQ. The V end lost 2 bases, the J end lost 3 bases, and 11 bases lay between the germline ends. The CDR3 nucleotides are TGCGCCAGCAGCTTCGGGGTATCGGACTATGGCTACACCTTC. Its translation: CASSFGVSDYGYTF.